One sample yielded the 26 T cell receptor beta chains listed below, sequenced in a study of spatial heterogeneity in lung cancer. Sample time point: sample taken at primary tumor resection. Unsorted samples of tumor, nontumor lung or frozen PBMC had their whole RNA sequenced. TCRdb reprocessed the 5' RACE reads with MiXCR, giving one entry per CDR3 protein. The sample holds approximately 44,000 distinct CDR3 sequences, about an eighth seen once. Sequences were derived from PBMCs, sampled at surgery. These TCRs come from a male donor with early-stage non-small cell lung cancer.

In this sample, this clonotype turned up a few times. The chain uses TRBV7-2 and TRBJ1-4, with D uncertain. The germline V gene encodes CDR1 SGHTA and CDR2 FQGNSA. This CDR3 contains 13 residues. V shed 8 bases and J shed 8 bases, with 15 bases lying between them. For the CDR3, the DNA is TGTGCCAGCTCCCCCGGCCCTAGGGAAAAACTGTTTTTT. The encoded protein is CASSPGPREKLFF.

The V gene is TRBV20-1, the J gene TRBJ1-4; the match to TRBD1 covers 10 bases. V shed 2 bases and J 8 bases; nucleotides not matched to a gene: 8. The CDR3 consists of 15 residues. CDR1 and CDR2 (germline): DFQATT, SNEGSKA (reference sequence). The CDR3 protein is CSARPGQGRLEKLFF. The CDR3 bases are TGCAGTGCTAGACCGGGACAGGGGCGCCTGGAAAAACTGTTTTTT.

The genes are TRBV28 and TRBJ1-2; D possibly corresponds to TRBD1 (5 bases). This CDR3 is built from 15 residues. Germline-derived CDR1 and CDR2 are MDHEN and SYDVKM. Between the trimmed V and J ends, which lost 1 base and 5 bases, there was a span of 14 bases. The chain's CDR3 is CASSLSGHLFYGYTF. DNA of the CDR3: TGTGCCAGCAGTTTATCCGGACACCTGTTTTATGGCTACACCTTC.

In this sample, this clonotype turned up a few times. The V call is TRBV14, the J call TRBJ1-2, with no clear D. The germline V gene has CDR1 SGHDN and CDR2 FVKESK. The CDR3 covers 13 residues. Trimming stripped 1 base from V and 4 bases from J, with 7 bases between. The CDR3 loop is CASSQGQLYGYTF. The CDR3 nucleotides are TGTGCCAGCAGCCAAGGGCAACTCTATGGCTACACCTTC. Complete variable domain (other parts from reference TRBV14 and TRBJ1-2): EAGVTQFPSHSVIEKGQTVTLRCDPISGHDNLYWYRRVMGKEIKFLLHFVKESKQDESGMPNNRFLAERTGGTYSTLKVQPAELEDSGVYFCASSQGQLYGYTFGSGTRLTVV.

This clonotype was counted at least ten times. This rearrangement joins TRBV20-1 to TRBJ1-2, with D possibly matching TRBD1 (5 bases). Germline V CDR1 and CDR2: DFQATT, SNEGSKA (reference sequence). The CDR3 length is 13 residues. The V and J ends lost 6 bases and 4 bases respectively, with 15 bases between them. CDR3 amino acids: CSAQTPGRYGYTF. In nucleotides, the CDR3 is TGCAGTGCCCAAACCCCGGGGCGCTATGGCTACACCTTC.

This clonotype was detected a few times. As DNA, the CDR3 is TGTGCCAGCAGCCGCGGGACAGCTGGGGCCAACGTCCTGACTTTC. This gives the protein CASSRGTAGANVLTF. This chain connects TRBV6-2 or TRBV6-3 to TRBJ2-6; D may be TRBD1 (7 bases). This CDR3 has 15 residues. V gave up 6 bases and J gave up 2 bases, with 11 bases separating them. Per germline, CDR1 MNHEY and CDR2 SVGEGT.

This clonotype has more than one count but fewer than ten. The chain recombines TRBV27 with TRBJ1-1; D is possibly TRBD1 (6 bases). CDR1 and CDR2 from the germline V gene are MNHEY and SMNVEV (reference sequence). CDR3 length: 13 amino acids. Trimming cost V 1 base and J 10 bases, with 13 bases left between them. Written as DNA, the CDR3 is TGTGCCAGCAGTTTATATAGTGCAGGGGTAGCTTTCTTT. Residues: CASSLYSAGVAFF.

This clonotype was recorded a few times. The chain employs TRBV27 and TRBJ2-7; D might be TRBD1 (5 bases). Germline V lookup: CDR1 MNHEY, CDR2 SMNVEV (reference sequence). The length of the CDR3 is 13 residues. Trimming removed 5 bases at V and 3 bases at J, with 11 bases between. The CDR3 sequence: CASSPTGYYEQYF. The CDR3 DNA follows: TGTGCCAGCAGTCCCACAGGTTACTACGAGCAGTACTTC.

The chain couples TRBV7-9 to TRBJ1-1, with D maybe TRBD1 (6 bases). CDR1 SEHNR and CDR2 FQNEAQ come from the germline V gene (reference sequence). Trimming removed 7 bases from V and 3 bases from J, with 21 bases in between. The CDR3 sequence is 16 residues long. CDR3: CASILFQGTGDTEAFF. The CDR3 DNA follows: TGTGCCAGCATTCTGTTCCAGGGGACGGGGGACACTGAAGCTTTCTTT.

This clonotype came up a few times. V gene TRBV5-1 combines with J gene TRBJ2-5; D is tentatively TRBD1 or TRBD2 (6 bases each). The CDR3 spans 15 residues. V dropped 2 bases and J dropped 0 bases, with 11 bases sitting between them. CDR1 is SGHRS, CDR2 YFSETQ, per germline. CDR3: CASSLGGLYQETQYF. CDR3 bases: TGCGCCAGCAGCTTAGGGGGACTGTACCAAGAGACCCAGTACTTC.

The chain has TRBV5-1 and TRBJ2-3, with TRBD2 identical over 8 bases. This CDR3 has 16 residues. Germline V lookup: CDR1 SGHRS, CDR2 YFSETQ. J was trimmed by 0 bases and V by 0 bases; bases with no gene match: 3. CDR3 sequence: CASSLAASGSTDTQYF. The CDR3 DNA sequence: TGCGCCAGCAGCTTGGCGGCTAGCGGGAGCACAGATACGCAGTATTTT.

This clonotype was seen just once. The chain combines TRBV6-5 with TRBJ1-2; unclear D gene. CDR3 length: 13 residues. The V and J ends lost 5 bases and 13 bases respectively, with 20 bases between them. Germline CDR1 is MNHEY and CDR2 is SVGAGI. This chain's CDR3 is CASSRLRTDSGTF. In nucleotides, the CDR3 is TGTGCCAGCAGTCGCCTCCGGACGGATTCCGGCACCTTC.

The J gene is TRBJ1-5, the V gene TRBV7-8, with no clear D. V shed 2 bases and J shed 6 bases, with 8 bases lying between them. The CDR3 has 13 residues. The germline V gene has CDR1 SGHVS and CDR2 FQNEAQ. The CDR3: CASSLTGSQPQHF. Written as DNA, the CDR3 is TGTGCCAGCAGCTTAACGGGGAGTCAGCCCCAGCATTTT.

This clonotype was seen only a few times. V and J are TRBV20-1 and TRBJ2-4; TRBD1 matches 9 bases. This CDR3 is built from 14 residues. With V trimmed by 0 bases and J by 6 bases, 3 bases remained unmatched. CDR1 and CDR2 from the germline V gene are DFQATT and SNEGSKA (reference sequence). The CDR3 nucleotides read TGCAGTGCTAGAGAATGGACAGGGGCAAACATTCAGTACTTC. As protein: CSAREWTGANIQYF.

In this sample, this clonotype turned up many times. The genes are TRBV5-4 and TRBJ2-3, with D perhaps TRBD1 or TRBD2 (6 bases each). The germline V gene encodes CDR1 SGHNT and CDR2 YYREEE (reference sequence). CDR3 length equals 16 residues. Trimming shortened V by 2 bases and J by 2 bases, and 15 bases separated the two germline ends. The CDR3: CASSFWGARNTDTQYF. CDR3 nucleotides: TGTGCCAGCAGCTTTTGGGGGGCGCGGAACACAGATACGCAGTATTTT.

The chain couples TRBV3-1 to TRBJ2-7; D could derive from TRBD1 or TRBD2 (5 bases each). In germline, CDR1 is LGHDT, CDR2 YNNKEL (reference sequence). CDR3 length: 13 residues. Deletions cut 4 bases from V and 3 bases from J, with 10 bases between. The CDR3 coding sequence is TGTGCCAGCAGCCCCCGGGACCGCTACGAGCAGTACTTC. Encoded protein: CASSPRDRYEQYF.

The V gene is TRBV2, the J gene TRBJ1-5, with D possibly matching TRBD1 (5 bases). Germline CDR1 SNHLY, CDR2 FYNNEI. The CDR3 has 14 residues. V lost 5 bases and J 0 bases, leaving 8 bases between the germline ends. This CDR3 reads CASSSDTSNQPQHF. The CDR3 DNA reads TGTGCCAGCAGTTCGGACACTAGCAATCAGCCCCAGCATTTT.

The chain carries TRBV10-3 and TRBJ2-7; TRBD1 matches 9 bases. Trimming cost V 10 bases and J 5 bases; bases outside gene matches: 12. CDR1 is ENHRY, CDR2 SYGVKD, per germline. The CDR3 spans 14 residues. The CDR3 region is CATRGGQGMHEQYF. Here the CDR3 DNA reads TGTGCCACCCGAGGCGGACAGGGGATGCACGAGCAGTACTTC.

This clonotype has a handful of counts. V and J are TRBV2 and TRBJ1-4; tentative D call: TRBD1 (5 bases). Trimming removed 6 bases at V and 6 bases at J, with 11 bases between. The CDR3 covers 13 residues. Germline V lookup: CDR1 SNHLY, CDR2 FYNNEI. CDR3 amino acids: CASRFQGYEKLFF. CDR3 DNA: TGTGCCAGCAGATTCCAGGGTTATGAAAAACTGTTTTTT.

J is TRBJ2-1 and V is TRBV19; D is possibly TRBD2 (5 bases). Looked up from germline, CDR1 is LNHDA and CDR2 is SQIVND (reference sequence). Trimming left V 1 base short and J 3 bases short, with 13 bases between. The CDR3 contains 16 residues. The CDR3 DNA follows: TGTGCCAGTAGTATAGCCGAGGGAGTACTCTACAATGAGCAGTTCTTC. Amino acid sequence: CASSIAEGVLYNEQFF.

The chain carries TRBV10-3 and TRBJ2-5; 8 bases fit TRBD1. The length of the CDR3 is 16 residues. The V and J ends lost 4 bases and 2 bases, in that order; junction bases with no gene match: 9. In germline, CDR1 is ENHRY, CDR2 SYGVKD. CDR3 sequence (DNA): TGTGCCATCAGTGCCCAGGGGGCGCTCGGGCAAGAGACCCAGTACTTC. Amino acid sequence: CAISAQGALGQETQYF.

The chain links TRBV20-1 to TRBJ2-2; D tentatively reads TRBD1 or TRBD2 (5 bases each). The ends were cut back, 0 bases at V and 3 bases at J, with 11 bases in the middle. Germline CDR1 DFQATT, CDR2 SNEGSKA (reference sequence). The CDR3 runs to 15 residues. This chain's CDR3 is CSARETGRDTGELFF. CDR3 DNA sequence: TGCAGTGCTAGAGAGACGGGGCGTGACACCGGGGAGCTGTTTTTT.

This clonotype was recorded a few times. The chain joins TRBV7-2 to TRBJ2-5; TRBD2 might be the D (5 bases). V was trimmed by 5 bases and J by 5 bases, leaving 12 bases between them. The length of the CDR3 is 13 residues. CDR1 SGHTA and CDR2 FQGNSA come from the germline V gene. The CDR3 sequence: CASSARRAETQYF. The CDR3 DNA follows: TGTGCCAGCAGCGCCAGGCGGGCGGAGACCCAGTACTTC.

This clonotype has just a few counts. This chain uses TRBV14 with TRBJ1-1; D gene unclear. The V end lost 4 bases, the J end lost 1 base, and 10 bases lay between the germline ends. Germline CDR1 is SGHDN and CDR2 is FVKESK. CDR3 length: 14 amino acids. The CDR3 here is CASSPRPGNTEAFF. CDR3 in DNA: TGTGCCAGCAGCCCACGTCCGGGGAACACTGAAGCTTTCTTT.

The rearrangement uses TRBV4-3 and TRBJ2-1; D unclear. Germline-derived CDR1 and CDR2 are LGHNA and YSLEER. The germline V and J ends were trimmed by 4 bases and 0 bases, with 10 bases remaining between them. CDR3 length: 15 amino acids. CDR3 in amino acids: CASSPQLSSYNEQFF. CDR3 coding DNA: TGCGCCAGCAGCCCACAACTGAGCTCCTACAATGAGCAGTTCTTC.

The chain couples TRBV4-2 to TRBJ2-1, with 13 nucleotides matching TRBD2. The ends lost 4 bases at V and 10 bases at J; junction bases unmatched: 10. The CDR3 sequence is 16 residues long. The germline V gene encodes CDR1 LGHNA and CDR2 YNFKEQ. This CDR3 is CASSPTGLAGDREQFF. In nucleotides, the CDR3 is TGTGCCAGCAGCCCGACAGGACTAGCGGGAGATCGGGAGCAGTTCTTC.